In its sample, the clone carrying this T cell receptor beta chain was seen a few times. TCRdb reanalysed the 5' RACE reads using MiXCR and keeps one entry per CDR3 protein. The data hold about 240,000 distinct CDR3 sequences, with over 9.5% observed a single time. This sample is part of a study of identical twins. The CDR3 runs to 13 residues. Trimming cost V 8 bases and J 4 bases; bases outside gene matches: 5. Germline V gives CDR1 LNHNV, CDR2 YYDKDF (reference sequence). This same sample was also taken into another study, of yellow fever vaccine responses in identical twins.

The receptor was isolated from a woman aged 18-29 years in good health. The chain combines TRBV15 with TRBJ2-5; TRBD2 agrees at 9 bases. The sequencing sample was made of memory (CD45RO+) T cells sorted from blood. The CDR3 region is CATGRGGGETQYF. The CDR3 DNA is TGTGCCACCGGGCGGGGGGGCGGAGAGACCCAGTACTTC.